The present T cell receptor beta chain was sequenced within a study of graft-versus-host responses after intestinal transplantation. Study at large: Transplant recipients had multivisceral, liver-intestinal, or isolated intestinal grafts. Recipients were all induced with anti-thymocyte globulin, then given tacrolimus and steroids for around 3 years.

There are 17 residues in the CDR3. Germline assignment: CDR1 MDHEN and CDR2 SYDVKM. The V and J ends lost 1 base and 1 base, in that order; junction bases with no gene match: 8. Intraepithelial and lamina propria lymphocytes were freed from processed graft tissue. Worth noting for this clone: Its antigen is not identified.

Data came from immunoSEQ multiplex PCR; TCRdb stores just in-frame clones and leaves some out. Seen here are 15,000 to 20,000 clones, less than 85% observed once, and the top ten hold roughly 18%. Findings of the study overall: Detected in recipient marrow were GvH clones, some of which were first observed in ileum or blood. With peak circulating GvH clone levels came an association with early post-transplant HvG declines.

The sequence derives from a human patient who received an intestinal transplant, so some T cells may come from the graft donor. This chain links TRBV28 with TRBJ2-3, with 7 bases matching TRBD2. This material consisted of ileum tissue, taken 95 to 110 days after intestinal transplant. The CDR3 is CASSLSSREPGTDTQYF. In nucleotides, the CDR3 is TGTGCCAGCAGTTTATCCTCGCGGGAGCCCGGCACAGATACGCAGTATTTT.